These 24 T cell receptor beta chains originate from one sample sequenced in a study of blood T cell repertoires in COVID-19. The table came from immunoSEQ multiplex PCR; TCRdb's copy has only in-frame clones and leaves some out. Counted here are hundreds of thousands of clones, around nine tenths occurring once; the ten biggest clones make up around 3.5%. The sample taken for sequencing was peripheral blood. These receptors were collected from a woman aged 18-35 years who had recovered from COVID-19.

This chain joins TRBV4-3 and TRBJ2-1; TRBD2 matches at 11 bases. J was trimmed by 6 bases and V by 0 bases; bases with no gene match: 16. CDR1 is LGHNA, CDR2 YSLEER, per germline. This CDR3 has 20 residues. CDR3: CASSQEPTSGRILGSNEQFF. The DNA for the CDR3 is TGCGCCAGCAGCCAAGAGCCAACTAGCGGGAGAATTTTAGGTAGCAATGAGCAGTTCTTC.

The count of this clone is one. The chain recombines TRBV7-2 with TRBJ2-5, with D possibly TRBD1 on 5 matching bases. This CDR3 has 18 residues. Per the germline V gene, CDR1 is SGHTA and CDR2 is FQGNSA. Between the trimmed V and J ends, which lost 2 bases and 2 bases, there was a span of 21 bases. CDR3 loop: CASSLFSLGQGYQETQYF. As DNA, the CDR3 is TGTGCCAGCAGCTTATTCTCGCTGGGGCAGGGTTATCAAGAGACCCAGTACTTC.

V and J are TRBV6-5 and TRBJ2-1; D possibly corresponds to TRBD2 (5 bases). V dropped 4 bases and J dropped 9 bases, with 10 bases sitting between them. CDR1 and CDR2 (germline): MNHEY, SVGAGI. CDR3 length: 12 residues. CDR3: CASSFRGGEQFF. The CDR3 DNA is TGTGCCAGCAGTTTCCGCGGAGGTGAGCAGTTCTTC.

V and J are TRBV5-5 and TRBJ1-6, with D possibly matching TRBD1 (6 bases). The CDR3 consists of 15 residues. CDR1 SGHKS and CDR2 YYEKEE come from the germline V gene (reference sequence). V was shortened by 4 bases and J by 7 bases, with 15 bases between the two germline ends. The CDR3 DNA is TGTGCCAGCAGCATCCAGGGGTGGGAGAATTCACCCCTCCACTTT. Its translation: CASSIQGWENSPLHF.

V gene TRBV19 combines with J gene TRBJ1-3; tentatively, D is TRBD1 (5 bases). The V gene's germline CDR1 is LNHDA and CDR2 SQIVND (reference sequence). V was trimmed by 9 bases and J by 2 bases, leaving 26 bases between them. The CDR3 spans 18 residues. The DNA for the CDR3 is TGTGCCAGCAATCAACGGGGTATGGCAGGGACTCCTGGAAACACCATATATTTT. Its translation is CASNQRGMAGTPGNTIYF.

The chain recombines TRBV5-6 with TRBJ2-1; TRBD2 agrees at 8 bases. The CDR3 has 15 amino acids. Looked up from germline, CDR1 is SGHDT and CDR2 is YYEEEE. J gave up 2 bases and V 5 bases, and 6 bases lay outside the gene matches. The CDR3 DNA follows: TGTGCCAGCAGGGCCAGCGGGGGCACCTACAATGAGCAGTTCTTC. This translates into CASRASGGTYNEQFF.

J is TRBJ1-2 and V is TRBV25-1; D unresolved. Germline loops: CDR1 MGHDK, CDR2 SYGVNS. Trimming pared 7 bases from V and 5 bases from J, leaving 14 bases between. This CDR3 has 13 amino acids. In DNA, the CDR3 is TGTGCCAGCACAGCACAAAGAGGTTATGGCTACACCTTC. Its translation is CASTAQRGYGYTF.

V and J are TRBV15 and TRBJ2-1; D not resolved. The CDR3 length is 17 residues. V was trimmed by 1 base and J by 9 bases, leaving 22 bases between them. Per the germline V gene, CDR1 is LNHNV and CDR2 is YYDKDF (reference sequence). DNA for the CDR3: TGTGCCACCAGCAGAGCCCCGACACAGAGTCTGGCGTCTGAGCAGTTCTTC. Its translation is CATSRAPTQSLASEQFF.

The rearrangement links TRBV3-1 (or the pseudogene TRBV3-2) to TRBJ1-4, with 9 bases matching TRBD1. Germline loops: CDR1 LGHDT, CDR2 YNNKEL (reference sequence). This CDR3 spans 13 amino acids. Trimming at V came to 5 bases and at J to 10 bases, leaving 5 bases not matched to a gene. This chain's CDR3 is CASSVQGASKLFF. CDR3 coding DNA: TGTGCCAGCAGCGTACAGGGGGCGTCAAAACTGTTTTTT.

This chain joins TRBV11-2 and TRBJ2-7, with TRBD1 identical over 7 bases. Germline loops: CDR1 SGHAT, CDR2 FQNNGV. Trimming removed 8 bases from V and 2 bases from J; junction bases left unmatched: 6. This CDR3 comprises 13 residues. The CDR3 region is CASRRDSTYEQYV. CDR3 nucleotide sequence: TGTGCCAGCCGCCGGGACAGCACCTACGAGCAGTACGTC.

The chain employs TRBV7-2 and TRBJ2-3, with D possibly TRBD2 on 6 matching bases. V was cut by 5 bases and J by 6 bases, with 15 bases left in between. Germline V gives CDR1 SGHTA, CDR2 FQGNSA. The CDR3 extends over 14 amino acids. The DNA of the CDR3 is TGTGCCAGCAGCGGGAGAGGGAGGTGGGATACGCAGTATTTT. Amino acids: CASSGRGRWDTQYF.

The chain has TRBV6-2 or TRBV6-3 and TRBJ2-2; TRBD1 aligns across 8 bases. The CDR3 loop spans 14 amino acids. V lost 6 bases, J lost 8 bases, and 8 bases stayed unmatched. Germline V gene sequence: CDR1 MNHEY, CDR2 SVGEGT. The CDR3 is CASSKQGVQGELFF. CDR3 DNA sequence: TGTGCCAGCAGCAAACAGGGGGTGCAAGGGGAGCTGTTTTTT.

The chain carries TRBV6-5 and TRBJ1-1, with 7 bases matching TRBD1. The CDR3 covers 14 residues. CDR1 is MNHEY and CDR2 is SVGAGI in the germline V gene. V lost 7 bases, J lost 4 bases, and 9 bases stayed unmatched. The CDR3 is CASNRQGVVTEAFF. In nucleotides, the CDR3 is TGTGCCAGCAACCGACAGGGAGTAGTCACTGAAGCTTTCTTT.

A few counts support this clone. V is TRBV27 and J is TRBJ1-2; 7 positions match TRBD1. The CDR3 contains 14 residues. V lost 6 bases to trimming and J lost 3 bases; unmatched junction nucleotides: 7. Germline values: CDR1 MNHEY, CDR2 SMNVEV (reference sequence). The DNA of the CDR3 is TGTGCCAGCAGCCAAAACAGGGGCCACTATGGCTACACCTTC. It yields the protein CASSQNRGHYGYTF.

A word on this clone: A junction boundary mismatches the germline segment, possibly from a read error. The chain recombines TRBV30 with TRBJ1-2, with a possible D match to TRBD1 (5 bases). Germline-derived CDR1 and CDR2 are GTSNPN and SVGIG (reference sequence). This CDR3 has 10 amino acids. The CDR3 DNA reads as TGTGCCTCGGGGAGAGACAGTCAAAACTTC. Encoded protein: CASGRDSQNF.

The chain uses TRBV6-6 and TRBJ2-4; D might be TRBD2 (6 bases). Germline V gene lookup returns CDR1 MNHNY and CDR2 SVGAGI (reference sequence). V lost 7 bases and J 4 bases, leaving 11 bases between the germline ends. CDR3 size: 13 residues. This CDR3 reads CASNGDLKNIQYF. In DNA, the CDR3 is TGTGCCAGCAACGGGGACTTAAAAAACATTCAGTACTTC.

This clone turned up a few times. Distinct nucleotide sequences in the sample also encode this CDR3. The chain couples TRBV30 to TRBJ1-4, with 10 bases identical to TRBD1. Losses at the gene ends were 3 bases for V and 5 bases for J; bases not matched to a gene: 6. The CDR3 contains 15 residues. Looked up from germline, CDR1 is GTSNPN and CDR2 is SVGIG (reference sequence). CDR3 region: CAWSVGQGGNEKLFF. The CDR3 bases are TGTGCCTGGAGCGTCGGACAGGGGGGAAATGAAAAACTGTTTTTT. Supplemented by reference TRBV30 and TRBJ1-4, the full variable domain reads SQTIHQWPATLVQPVGSPLSLECTVEGTSNPNLYWYRQAAGRGLQLLFYSVGIGQISSEVPQNLSASRPQDRQFILSSKKLLLSDSGFYLCAWSVGQGGNEKLFFGSGTQLSVL.

The rearrangement uses TRBV7-9 and TRBJ2-2; D is possibly TRBD2 (5 bases). This CDR3 is 15 amino acids long. The germline gives CDR1 SEHNR, CDR2 FQNEAQ (reference sequence). V gave up 5 bases and J gave up 2 bases, with 12 bases separating them. CDR3 sequence reads: CASSPWTPNTGELFF. The CDR3 coding sequence is TGTGCCAGCAGCCCATGGACTCCCAACACCGGGGAGCTGTTTTTT.

This chain connects TRBV30 to TRBJ1-4; perhaps TRBD1 as D (6 bases). The CDR3 is made up of 17 amino acids. Germline loops: CDR1 GTSNPN, CDR2 SVGIG (reference sequence). V lost 0 bases, J lost 1 base, and 15 bases lay in between. CDR3 bases: TGTGCCTGGAGTGTACGGGCAGGGGCTAGAACTAATGAAAAACTGTTTTTT. Translation: CAWSVRAGARTNEKLFF.

The chain links TRBV7-2 to TRBJ2-2; possibly TRBD2 for D (6 bases). V lost 3 bases and J lost 9, with 11 bases in between. Germline CDR1 SGHTA, CDR2 FQGNSA. The CDR3 sequence is 13 residues long. The CDR3 region is CASSLGLVRELFF. In nucleotides, the CDR3 is TGTGCCAGCAGCTTGGGACTGGTCCGGGAGCTGTTTTTT. The full variable domain, completed using reference TRBV7-2 and TRBJ2-2, is GAGVSQSPSNKVTEKGKDVELRCDPISGHTALYWYRQSLGQGLEFLIYFQGNSAPDKSGLPSDRFSAERTGGSVSTLTIQRTQQEDSAVYLCASSLGLVRELFFGEGSRLTVL.

V and J are TRBV19 and TRBJ1-1, with 7 bases identical to TRBD1. With V trimmed by 3 bases and J by 5 bases, 15 bases remained unmatched. This CDR3 region has 17 residues. Per the germline V gene, CDR1 is LNHDA and CDR2 is SQIVND (reference sequence). The CDR3 coding sequence is TGTGCCAGTAGTATCCTAACCGGCAGGGGGAAGCTAACTGAAGCTTTCTTT. Its protein product is CASSILTGRGKLTEAFF.

The genes are TRBV19 and TRBJ1-4, with 8 nucleotides matching TRBD1. The CDR3 contains 15 residues. Germline V gives CDR1 LNHDA, CDR2 SQIVND (reference sequence). The J segment lost 0 bases and the V segment lost 7 bases, leaving 4 bases of the junction unmatched. DNA of the CDR3: TGTGCCAGTAAGAGACAGGGGTCAACTAATGAAAAACTGTTTTTT. This translates into CASKRQGSTNEKLFF.

J is TRBJ2-1 and V is TRBV11-3; perhaps TRBD1 as D (5 bases). Trimming shortened V by 5 bases and J by 7 bases, and 12 bases separated the two germline ends. The germline CDR1 and CDR2 sequences are SGHNT and YENEEA. CDR3 length: 13 amino acids. In nucleotides, the CDR3 is TGTGCCAGCAGCAAACTGGGGCTAAATGAGCAGTTCTTC. Amino acid sequence: CASSKLGLNEQFF.

The chain is built from TRBV29-1 and TRBJ2-3; D is unclear. V was clipped by 6 bases and J by 1 base, with 8 bases between them. CDR1 is SQVTM, CDR2 ANQGSEA, per germline. The length of the CDR3 is 12 residues. The CDR3 loop reads CSVSVGTDTQYF. CDR3 nucleotide sequence: TGCAGCGTGTCGGTCGGCACAGATACGCAGTATTTT.